This TCR beta chain comes out of a study of cytomegalovirus exposure and HLA in healthy donors. V lost 3 bases and J lost 4; bases outside the gene matches: 10. Germline V CDR1 and CDR2: MDHEN, SYDVKM. CDR3 length: 16 amino acids. The PCR made use of 60 Vbeta and 13 Jbeta primers. Sequencing was performed with immunoSEQ multiplex PCR; in TCRdb, only in-frame clones are kept and a portion is missing. The sample lists approximately 150,000 clones; approximately 68% were seen once. V and J are TRBV28 and TRBJ2-7; 9 bases are a match to TRBD1. Sequences were obtained from PBMCs. This TCR was sampled from a man in his sixties in good health and CMV-seronegative. The chain's CDR3 is CASSLQPGQGRYEQYF. In DNA, the CDR3 is TGTGCCAGCAGTTTGCAGCCGGGACAGGGACGGTACGAGCAGTACTTC.